This T cell receptor beta chain was found in a study of blood T cells in healthy people across ages. The second PCR ran roughly 7 to 11 cycles with a sample-barcoded 5' primer and J-beta primers. Each TCR beta cDNA got a 12-nucleotide random molecular identifier. A single record per CDR3 protein comes from TCRdb applying MiXCR to the 5' RACE reads. The table records around 970,000 distinct CDR3 sequences, about 53% of them present only once. The CDR3 has 19 residues. Germline-derived CDR1 and CDR2 are MNHEY and SVGEGT. Trimming removed 5 bases from V and 2 bases from J, with 25 bases in between. Total RNA was isolated from each sample in quantities of at least 6 micrograms. Overall study findings and caveats: Shifts in expanded clonotypes may have been confounded by donor CMV status, which was unknown. Without sorted subsets, naive and antigen-experienced compartments could not be conclusively compared.

Turning to this clonotype: What it binds is not known.

The receptor was derived from a woman aged 55-70 years in good health. The chain carries TRBV6-2 or TRBV6-3 and TRBJ1-5; perhaps TRBD1 as D (5 bases). Sequencing was performed on blood. The CDR3 DNA is TGTGCCAGCAGTCCCCCCCTACTCGATTTATTGGGGGGCAATCAGCCCCAGCATTTT. It codes for CASSPPLLDLLGGNQPQHF.